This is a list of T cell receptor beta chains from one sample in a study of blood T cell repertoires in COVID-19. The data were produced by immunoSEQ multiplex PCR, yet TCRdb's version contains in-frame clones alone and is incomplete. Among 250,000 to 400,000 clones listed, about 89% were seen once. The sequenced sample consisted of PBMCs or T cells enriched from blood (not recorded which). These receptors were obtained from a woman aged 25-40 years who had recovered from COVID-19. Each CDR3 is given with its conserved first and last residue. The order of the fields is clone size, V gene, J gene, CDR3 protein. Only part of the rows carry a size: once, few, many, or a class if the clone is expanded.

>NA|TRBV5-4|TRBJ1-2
CASSLRGQGVSGYTF
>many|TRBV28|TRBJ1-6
CASSPPGQGNSPLHF
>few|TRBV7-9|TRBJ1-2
CASSPSGENYGYTF
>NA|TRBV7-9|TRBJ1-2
CASSPGLDYGYTF
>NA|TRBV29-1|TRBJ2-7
CSVQGAAYEQYF
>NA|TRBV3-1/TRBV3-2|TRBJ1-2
CASSLQSGTGGAGAYTF
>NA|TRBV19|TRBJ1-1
CASRSTAHMNTEAFF
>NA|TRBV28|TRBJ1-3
CASRPPGGGNTIYF
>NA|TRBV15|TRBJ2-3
CATSRDRGWDSDTQYF
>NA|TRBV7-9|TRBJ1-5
CASAQGPNQPQHF
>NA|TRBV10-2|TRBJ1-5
CASSESTPQGGQPQHF
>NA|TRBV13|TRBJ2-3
CASSFRLAGVSNTQYF
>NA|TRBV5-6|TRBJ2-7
CASPAGGQYF
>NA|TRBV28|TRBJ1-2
CASSQRDRYYGYTF
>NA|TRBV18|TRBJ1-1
CASSPLGGRLAFF